This T cell receptor (beta chain) stems from a study of blood T cell repertoires in COVID-19. Profiled with immunoSEQ multiplex PCR; TCRdb holds only in-frame clones, not every one. The sample includes about 300,000 clones, around 92% seen only once; the top ten take nearly 6.5%. CDR3 length: 15 residues. This TCR came from a man between 18 and 29 years old who had recovered from COVID-19. The chain couples TRBV21-1 to TRBJ2-1; the table's D call, TRBD2, has no DNA check behind it. TRBV21-1 is labeled a pseudogene. Sequenced: peripheral blood. This CDR3 reads CASSAWLSLHNEQFF. The DNA of the CDR3 is TGTGCCAGCAGCGCGTGGTTGAGTCTGCACAATGAGCAGTTCTTC.